This T cell receptor (beta chain) was captured in a study of T-cell reconstitution after alpha-beta-depleted transplantation in children (dated by TCRdb to 2015 to 2016). Turning to the overall study: Using TCR repertoire profiling, the study quantitatively followed how T-cell immune reconstitution unfolded in children after TCRalphabeta/CD19-depleted allogeneic hematopoietic cell transplantation.

V has 6 bases trimmed and J has 1 base trimmed; junction bases matching no gene number 4. The cysteine opens and the phenylalanine closes a CDR3 of 15 amino acids. Only CDR3 DNA is held: 45 bases, read in frame from base 1. Sequences WSHSY (CDR1) and SAAADI (CDR2) are obtained from the germline V gene. The library was made by PCR. The reads were generated on an Illumina HiSeq 2500. TCR library preparation used molecular barcoding, with unique molecular identifiers applied to normalize quantification of the TCRbeta repertoire. TCRdb reanalyzed the raw reads on its own, using fastp at Q25 for trimming and MiXCR for clone calling, and kept in-frame beta chains. Entries that share a CDR3 protein sequence are merged under the most common genes and DNA. This sample has 210,000 or so distinct CDR3 sequences in its table, and 8% to 10% of those were observed once. Of the sample, 6.2% is held by the ten largest clones.

This clonotype was recorded a few times. No antigen is known for it. Per-base qualities were not stored, and no clone one base away is much larger. The TCR originated in a human donor who donated a stem cell graft to a child with acute lymphoblastic leukemia. The sample was PBMCs from the stem cell graft donor, taken from the stem cell graft. Here the chain combines TRBV10-2 and TRBJ1-5, with 9 bases aligning to TRBD1. The DNA reads as follows: TGCGCCAGCAGACCCGGGACAGGGAGCAATCAGCCCCAGCATTTT. It codes for CASRPGTGSNQPQHF.